Listed below are T cell receptor beta chains from one sample, sequenced in a study of T cell responses to AZD1222 COVID-19 vaccine. Produced via immunoSEQ multiplex PCR; TCRdb's table is partial and in-frame only. The data hold about 120,000 clones, with roughly 87% observed a single time. The sample consisted of peripheral blood, taken on day 0 of MenACWY control vaccination. Receptors originate from an adult in good health. CDR3s include the opening cysteine and the closing phenylalanine or tryptophan. Fields, in order: J gene, V gene, D gene, clone size, CDR3 DNA, CDR3 protein. The D gene is left open where the match is weak. Part of the rows lack a size; the others show once, few, many or a class for expanded clones.

J: TRBJ2-5
V: TRBV5-6
D: TRBD1
size: -
DNA: TGTGCCAGCAGTACGACAGGGGGAGAGACCCAGTACTTC
CDR3: CASSTTGGETQYF

J: TRBJ1-5
V: TRBV5-1
D: TRBD1
size: -
DNA: TGCGCCAGCAGTCCCGGGACAGGGGGCCATCAGCCCCAGCATTTT
CDR3: CASSPGTGGHQPQHF

J: TRBJ2-5
V: TRBV7-2
D: -
size: -
DNA: TGTGCCAGCAGCTTAGAGTCTCTAGCCCCGGTGGAGACCCAGTACTTC
CDR3: CASSLESLAPVETQYF

J: TRBJ2-2
V: TRBV5-1
D: -
size: -
DNA: TGCGCCAGCAGCTACTCCGGAACAGGAGTCACCGGGGAGCTGTTTTTT
CDR3: CASSYSGTGVTGELFF

J: TRBJ1-6
V: TRBV28
D: -
size: -
DNA: TGTGCCAGCAGTCACCAAGCACCCCTCCACTTT
CDR3: CASSHQAPLHF

J: TRBJ2-1
V: TRBV19
D: -
size: -
DNA: TGTGCCAGTAGCGTGGAGAACAATGAGCAGTTCTTC
CDR3: CASSVENNEQFF

J: TRBJ2-1
V: TRBV24-1
D: TRBD2
size: once
DNA: TGTGCCACCAGTGATCGGTTAGCGGGATACGAGCAGTTCTTC
CDR3: CATSDRLAGYEQFF

J: TRBJ2-5
V: TRBV12-3/TRBV12-4
D: -
size: -
DNA: TGTGCCAGCAGTTTGTTAGAGACCCAGTACTTC
CDR3: CASSLLETQYF

J: TRBJ1-6
V: TRBV5-6
D: -
size: -
DNA: TGTGCCAGCAGCTTCTTAGGGCAGGGGAATTCACCCCTCCACTTT
CDR3: CASSFLGQGNSPLHF

J: TRBJ2-5
V: TRBV12-3/TRBV12-4
D: -
size: -
DNA: TGTGCCAGCAAGGGGGGCGGGGAGACCCAGTACTTC
CDR3: CASKGGGETQYF

J: TRBJ1-2
V: TRBV5-4
D: -
size: -
DNA: TGTGCCAGCAGCTTGGATGGCAGGAGCGGGAAAGGCTACACCTTC
CDR3: CASSLDGRSGKGYTF

J: TRBJ1-2
V: TRBV27
D: -
size: -
DNA: TGTGCCAGCAGTTTATTTTCAGCCCCATCGGGCTATGGCTACACCTTC
CDR3: CASSLFSAPSGYGYTF

J: TRBJ1-1
V: TRBV9
D: -
size: -
DNA: TGTGCCAGCAGCGTAGAGGGAGATACGAACACTGAAGCTTTCTTT
CDR3: CASSVEGDTNTEAFF

J: TRBJ2-3
V: TRBV4-1
D: TRBD2
size: -
DNA: TGCGCCAGCAGCCAAGAAGGGAGCGGGAGCTCAGATACGCAGTATTTT
CDR3: CASSQEGSGSSDTQYF

J: TRBJ2-3
V: TRBV10-3
D: TRBD2
size: -
DNA: TGTGCCATCAGTGAGTCACTAGCGGCTAGCACAGATACGCAGTATTTT
CDR3: CAISESLAASTDTQYF

J: TRBJ1-2
V: TRBV19
D: -
size: -
DNA: TGTGCCAGTAGTATAGGGGACGCTAATAAAGGCTACACCTTC
CDR3: CASSIGDANKGYTF

J: TRBJ2-5
V: TRBV28
D: TRBD1
size: -
DNA: TGTGCCAGCAGTTGGGGACAGGGGGCATCGGAGACCCAGTACTTC
CDR3: CASSWGQGASETQYF

J: TRBJ1-2
V: TRBV3-1/TRBV3-2
D: -
size: -
DNA: TGTGCCAGCAGCCGGCGGGGGGAGAATGGCTACACCTTC
CDR3: CASSRRGENGYTF

J: TRBJ1-2
V: TRBV28
D: -
size: -
DNA: TGTGCCAGCAGTTTAGGCCAGTATGGCTACACCTTC
CDR3: CASSLGQYGYTF

J: TRBJ1-2
V: TRBV28
D: -
size: -
DNA: TGTGCCAGCAGTCCATTATTCCCGGGAAACCACACCTTC
CDR3: CASSPLFPGNHTF

J: TRBJ1-1
V: TRBV5-1
D: TRBD1
size: -
DNA: TGCGCCAGCAGCACGACAGGGGAGAACACTGAAGCTTTCTTT
CDR3: CASSTTGENTEAFF

J: TRBJ2-2
V: TRBV5-4
D: TRBD1
size: -
DNA: TGTGCCAGCAGCTTTCGGGACAGGCTGACCGGGGAGCTGTTTTTT
CDR3: CASSFRDRLTGELFF

J: TRBJ2-2
V: TRBV7-9
D: TRBD2
size: -
DNA: TGTGCCAGCAGTCTAGCGGGGGGGCCGTTGGAGCTGTTTTTT
CDR3: CASSLAGGPLELFF

J: TRBJ2-1
V: TRBV6-5
D: TRBD1
size: -
DNA: TGTGCCAGCAGTTTAGACAGGGGGCCTTACAATGAGCAGTTCTTC
CDR3: CASSLDRGPYNEQFF

J: TRBJ1-2
V: TRBV27
D: -
size: -
DNA: TGTGCCAGCAGTCCTCTGGGGGTGGGGTACTATGGCTACACCTTC
CDR3: CASSPLGVGYYGYTF

J: TRBJ2-5
V: TRBV6-6
D: -
size: -
DNA: TGTGCCAGCAGTTACTCCGGGGAGACCCAGTACTTC
CDR3: CASSYSGETQYF

J: TRBJ2-5
V: TRBV10-3
D: TRBD1
size: -
DNA: TGTGCCATCGGAAAGGGACAGGGGGCACAAGAGACCCAGTACTTC
CDR3: CAIGKGQGAQETQYF

J: TRBJ2-5
V: TRBV12-3/TRBV12-4
D: TRBD2
size: medium-sized
DNA: TGTGCCAGCAGTCCTAGCGGGGGCGGGACCCAGTACTTC
CDR3: CASSPSGGGTQYF

J: TRBJ2-1
V: TRBV9
D: -
size: -
DNA: TGTGCCAGCAGCGTAGAAGGGGGAAGCTCCTACAATGAGCAGTTCTTC
CDR3: CASSVEGGSSYNEQFF

J: TRBJ2-7
V: TRBV10-1
D: TRBD2
size: once
DNA: TGCGCCAGCAGTGAACCTAGCGGGAGTAACTACGAGCAGTACTTC
CDR3: CASSEPSGSNYEQYF

J: TRBJ1-3
V: TRBV11-2
D: TRBD1
size: -
DNA: TGTGCCAGCAGCTCCTCAGACAGGGGAACTGGAAACACCATATATTTT
CDR3: CASSSSDRGTGNTIYF

J: TRBJ1-4
V: TRBV28
D: -
size: -
DNA: TGTGCCAGCAGTTTGTTCGGAAAACTGTTTTTT
CDR3: CASSLFGKLFF

J: TRBJ1-1
V: TRBV18
D: TRBD1
size: -
DNA: TGTGCCAGCTCGCCAGGACAGGGTATCACTGAAGCTTTCTTT
CDR3: CASSPGQGITEAFF

J: TRBJ1-1
V: TRBV7-2
D: -
size: few
DNA: TGTGCCAGCAGCTTAGTGCGCCAAAGAAACACTGAAGCTTTCTTT
CDR3: CASSLVRQRNTEAFF

J: TRBJ1-2
V: TRBV27
D: -
size: -
DNA: TGTGCCAGCAGCCCACAGAAGGCAAGTAACTATGGCTACACCTTC
CDR3: CASSPQKASNYGYTF

J: TRBJ2-7
V: TRBV29-1
D: -
size: -
DNA: TGCAGCGTTCGTAGGGACACCTCCTACGAGCAGTACTTC
CDR3: CSVRRDTSYEQYF

J: TRBJ1-6
V: TRBV18
D: TRBD1
size: -
DNA: TGTGCCAGCTCACCACTCCGACCGGGACAGGGTGTATATAATTCACCCCTCCACTTT
CDR3: CASSPLRPGQGVYNSPLHF

J: TRBJ1-5
V: TRBV3-1/TRBV3-2
D: TRBD1
size: -
DNA: TGTGCCAGCAGCCAGGGGACAGGTTATAGCAATCAGCCCCAGCATTTT
CDR3: CASSQGTGYSNQPQHF

J: TRBJ2-5
V: TRBV5-1
D: -
size: -
DNA: TGCGCCAGCAGCTTCACGGGGGTGATACAAGAGACCCAGTACTTC
CDR3: CASSFTGVIQETQYF

J: TRBJ1-6
V: TRBV7-8
D: TRBD1
size: -
DNA: TGTGCCAGCAGCCCAACGGGACAGAATAATTCACCCCTCCACTTT
CDR3: CASSPTGQNNSPLHF

J: TRBJ1-1
V: TRBV5-1
D: -
size: once
DNA: TGCGCCAGCAGCCGGGACGGGGAAGCTTTCTTT
CDR3: CASSRDGEAFF

J: TRBJ1-1
V: TRBV7-2
D: -
size: few
DNA: TGTGCCAGCAGCTTTGACAGTATGAACACTGAAGCTTTCTTT
CDR3: CASSFDSMNTEAFF

J: TRBJ2-1
V: TRBV28
D: -
size: -
DNA: TGTGCCAGCAGTGATAGGGATGAGCAGTTCTTC
CDR3: CASSDRDEQFF

J: TRBJ1-1
V: TRBV27
D: -
size: -
DNA: TGTGCCAGCCGAGATCCGGGAGAGAAGGCTTTCTTT
CDR3: CASRDPGEKAFF

J: TRBJ1-2
V: TRBV28
D: -
size: -
DNA: TGTGCCAGCAGTTTAGTGGGGTATGGCTACACCTTC
CDR3: CASSLVGYGYTF

J: TRBJ2-7
V: TRBV9
D: -
size: -
DNA: TGTGCCAGCAGCGTAGCGATGGGCGGGAATGGCTACGAGCAGTACTTC
CDR3: CASSVAMGGNGYEQYF

J: TRBJ2-3
V: TRBV24-1
D: -
size: -
DNA: TGTGCCACCAGAGGCACAGATACGCAGTATTTT
CDR3: CATRGTDTQYF

J: TRBJ2-5
V: TRBV6-2/TRBV6-3
D: TRBD2
size: -
DNA: TGTGCCAGCAGTTACCAAAGGACTAGAGCTACCCAGTACTTC
CDR3: CASSYQRTRATQYF

J: TRBJ2-3
V: TRBV6-5
D: TRBD2
size: few
DNA: TGTGCCAGCAGTTACTCGGTAGCGGGAGGTGCAGATACGCAGTATTTT
CDR3: CASSYSVAGGADTQYF

J: TRBJ1-5
V: TRBV19
D: -
size: -
DNA: TGTGCCAGTAGTATACGAGGGAGCAATCAGCCCCAGCATTTT
CDR3: CASSIRGSNQPQHF

J: TRBJ2-6
V: TRBV5-1
D: -
size: -
DNA: TGCGCCAGCAGCCCGGGGAGGTCCTCTGGGGCCAACGTCCTGACTTTC
CDR3: CASSPGRSSGANVLTF

J: TRBJ1-4
V: TRBV5-4
D: TRBD1
size: -
DNA: TGTGCCAGCAGCTTGGCCTTAGGGACAGCCAATGAAAAACTGTTTTTT
CDR3: CASSLALGTANEKLFF

J: TRBJ2-3
V: TRBV4-3
D: TRBD1
size: once
DNA: TGCGCCAGCAGCCAAGGGGGCAGGGGGCTAGAGACAGATACGCAGTATTTT
CDR3: CASSQGGRGLETDTQYF

J: TRBJ1-2
V: TRBV6-2/TRBV6-3
D: -
size: -
DNA: TGTGCCAGCAGTTACCAGGACCGCTATGGCTACACCTTC
CDR3: CASSYQDRYGYTF

J: TRBJ1-2
V: TRBV5-1
D: -
size: -
DNA: TGCGCCAGCAGCTTGGGGCGCGGGACTAACTATGGCTACACCTTC
CDR3: CASSLGRGTNYGYTF